A single sample is the source of the 26 T cell receptor beta chains below, sequenced in a study of cytomegalovirus exposure and HLA in healthy donors. 60 Vbeta and 13 Jbeta primers were used in PCR. Some clones are missing from TCRdb's copy, which holds only in-frame ones; the method was immunoSEQ multiplex PCR. The sample yields 85,000 to 100,000 clones, approximately 83% seen once. The sequencing input was PBMCs. These receptors came from a female donor in good health and CMV-seropositive.

On this clone itself: One end of the junction fails to match germline, which may point to a read error. This chain connects TRBV7-9 to TRBJ1-2; TRBD1 matches 7 bases. The CDR3 has 15 amino acids. Germline CDR1 is SEHNR and CDR2 is FQNEAQ (reference sequence). CDR3 in DNA: TGTTCCAGCAGCTTTTGGACAGGCTTTAACTATGGCTACACCTTC. It translates to CSSSFWTGFNYGYTF.

This clone was detected once. This rearrangement joins TRBV7-2 to TRBJ2-1, with TRBD1 matching over 7 bases. The trim removed 0 bases at V and 2 bases at J, leaving 1 base unmatched. The CDR3 extends over 15 amino acids. CDR1 and CDR2 (germline): SGHTA, FQGNSA. The CDR3 sequence is CASSLAGGAYNEQFF. CDR3 in DNA: TGTGCCAGCAGCTTAGCAGGGGGCGCCTACAATGAGCAGTTCTTC.

The table lists this clone with a few counts. The V call is TRBV5-4, the J call TRBJ1-4; TRBD1 might be the D (6 bases). Per germline, CDR1 SGHNT and CDR2 YYREEE (reference sequence). V lost 1 base, J lost 5 bases, and 9 bases lay in between. CDR3 length: 14 amino acids. CDR3 residues: CASSLPGVNEKLFF. CDR3 sequence (DNA): TGTGCCAGCAGCTTGCCAGGGGTGAATGAAAAACTGTTTTTT.

J is TRBJ1-5 and V is TRBV19, with D unclear. Trimming removed 1 base from V and 2 bases from J, with 6 bases in between. CDR3 length equals 14 residues. Germline V CDR1 and CDR2: LNHDA, SQIVND (reference sequence). CDR3 DNA sequence: TGTGCCAGTAGTATAGGGGCAGGCAATCAGCCCCAGCATTTT. Translation gives CASSIGAGNQPQHF.

Worth noting for this clone: At one boundary the junction diverges from the germline segment, which might be a read error. V and J are TRBV7-9 and TRBJ1-2; D is unresolved. Per the germline V gene, CDR1 is SEHNR and CDR2 is FQNEAQ (reference sequence). This CDR3 spans 13 amino acids. The CDR3 sequence: CSSSLVRDGGYTF. The DNA of the CDR3 is TGTTCCAGCAGCTTAGTGAGGGATGGTGGCTACACCTTC.

The V gene is TRBV29-1, the J gene TRBJ2-5; D is unclear. Germline V gene lookup returns CDR1 SQVTM and CDR2 ANQGSEA. The CDR3 totals 12 residues. V lost 4 bases and J 1 base, leaving 7 bases between the germline ends. The DNA for the CDR3 is TGCAGCGTTGCCCGGAGCCAAGAGACCCAGTACTTC. This translates into CSVARSQETQYF.

The chain joins TRBV6-5 to TRBJ2-2; D may be TRBD1 (5 bases). Between the trimmed V and J ends, which lost 1 base and 4 bases, there was a span of 10 bases. The CDR3 contains 15 residues. Looked up from germline, CDR1 is MNHEY and CDR2 is SVGAGI. CDR3 in DNA: TGTGCCAGCAGTTACTTGCAGGGTGGCACCGGGGAGCTGTTTTTT. It is translated as CASSYLQGGTGELFF.

The chain uses TRBV7-2 and TRBJ2-7; TRBD1 agrees at 10 bases. Germline CDR1 SGHTA, CDR2 FQGNSA. J was trimmed by 7 bases and V by 1 base; bases with no gene match: 13. The CDR3 contains 17 residues. The CDR3, as DNA: TGTGCCAGCAGCTTAGGGGCGGCTGGGACAGGGGTACGGGAGCAGTACTTC. Translating it yields CASSLGAAGTGVREQYF. The complete variable domain, with remaining parts taken from reference TRBV7-2 and TRBJ2-7, reads GAGVSQSPSNKVTEKGKDVELRCDPISGHTALYWYRQSLGQGLEFLIYFQGNSAPDKSGLPSDRFSAERTGGSVSTLTIQRTQQEDSAVYLCASSLGAAGTGVREQYFGPGTRLTVT.

This clone appeared once. The CDR3 ends on some other residue instead of the conserved phenylalanine or tryptophan, so this is likely a read error. The chain combines TRBV5-7 with TRBJ2-3; no definite D call. TRBV5-7 is marked as an open reading frame, function uncertain. The V end was cut by 2 bases, the J end by 1 base, with 11 bases between. This CDR3 region has 15 residues. CDR3 nucleotides: TGTGCCAGCAGCTTCAGGATCAGTCGCACAGATACGCAGTATCTT. It encodes CASSFRISRTDTQYL.

V and J are TRBV10-1 and TRBJ2-3; D is unclear. This CDR3 comprises 12 residues. Germline V CDR1 and CDR2: WNHNN, SYGVQD (reference sequence). Trimming shortened V by 0 bases and J by 6 bases, and 4 bases separated the two germline ends. The DNA for the CDR3 is TGCGCCAGCAGTGAGTCCGGGGATACGCAGTATTTT. It specifies CASSESGDTQYF.

The rearrangement links TRBV28 to TRBJ2-7, with D possibly being TRBD1 (6 bases). The germline CDR1 and CDR2 sequences are MDHEN and SYDVKM. There are 15 residues in the CDR3. Between the trimmed V and J ends, which lost 4 bases and 5 bases, there was a span of 18 bases. CDR3 in amino acids: CASSSLQGSLHEQYF. For the CDR3, the DNA is TGTGCCAGCAGTTCCCTGCAGGGGTCCCTCCACGAGCAGTACTTC.

The rearrangement uses TRBV7-9 and TRBJ1-6; D is perhaps TRBD1 (6 bases). Looked up from germline, CDR1 is SEHNR and CDR2 is FQNEAQ (reference sequence). V lost 5 bases and J lost 9, with 14 bases in between. CDR3 length equals 14 residues. The CDR3 protein is CASSLGTNSSPLHF. The CDR3 DNA sequence: TGTGCCAGCAGCCTCGGGACAAACAGTTCACCCCTCCACTTT.

CDR3 DNA sequence: TGTGCCAGCAGTTACTCGCGGACGATCGGGGGAGAGACCCAGTACTTC. Protein product: CASSYSRTIGGETQYF. The chain combines TRBV6-5 with TRBJ2-5, with a weak D call TRBD2 (6 bases). Germline CDR1 and CDR2: MNHEY and SVGAGI. Trimming took off 0 bases at V and 4 bases at J, with 15 bases between the two ends. The CDR3 contains 16 residues.

This chain links TRBV13 with TRBJ2-4, with 13 bases lining up with TRBD2. V trimming: 5 bases; J trimming: 6 bases; junction bases outside the gene matches: 7. CDR1 and CDR2 (germline): PRHDT, FYEKMQ (reference sequence). The CDR3 runs 16 residues. In DNA form, the CDR3 reads TGTGCCAGCAGCCCCCCACGACTAGCGGGGGGAAACATTCAGTACTTC. Translation gives CASSPPRLAGGNIQYF.

J is TRBJ1-1 and V is TRBV19, with 8 bases that match TRBD1. The CDR3 has 14 amino acids. V shed 5 bases and J 4 bases; nucleotides not matched to a gene: 6. From germline, CDR1 is LNHDA and CDR2 SQIVND (reference sequence). The CDR3 DNA follows: TGTGCCAGTAGTGGTTACAGGGGGGGCACTGAAGCTTTCTTT. Its translation is CASSGYRGGTEAFF.

The chain joins TRBV11-2 to TRBJ2-3; 7 bases map to TRBD1. CDR3 size: 15 residues. V dropped 1 base and J dropped 2; count of bases not matched to a gene: 3. CDR1 and CDR2 (germline): SGHAT, FQNNGV. CDR3 region: CASSLGGTDTDTQYF. The DNA for the CDR3 is TGTGCCAGCAGCTTAGGGGGGACAGACACAGATACGCAGTATTTT.

The chain carries TRBV6-5 and TRBJ1-1; perhaps TRBD1 as D (5 bases). Germline V lookup: CDR1 MNHEY, CDR2 SVGAGI. V was trimmed by 5 bases and J by 1 base, leaving 8 bases between them. The CDR3 loop spans 13 amino acids. As DNA, the CDR3 is TGTGCCAGCAGTGTTACAGGGAACACTGAAGCTTTCTTT. Translation gives CASSVTGNTEAFF.

The CDR3 sequence: CASSVVGWDRGTDTQYF. The CDR3 DNA sequence: TGTGCCAGCAGCGTAGTCGGGTGGGACAGGGGCACAGATACGCAGTATTTT. The chain has TRBV9 and TRBJ2-3; TRBD1 matches at 9 bases. The CDR3 contains 17 residues. CDR1 and CDR2 from the germline V gene are SGDLS and YYNGEE. Trimming took 0 bases from V and 1 from J; bases not matched to a gene: 6.

This sequence joins TRBV4-1 and TRBJ1-1, with 7 bases matching TRBD1. The CDR3 is 15 amino acids. The ends lost 4 bases at V and 0 bases at J; junction bases unmatched: 5. Germline-derived CDR1 and CDR2 are MGHRA and YSYEKL. The CDR3 reads CASSLRQGVNTEAFF. As DNA, the CDR3 is TGCGCCAGCAGCCTCCGACAGGGAGTGAACACTGAAGCTTTCTTT.

The V and J genes are TRBV5-6 and TRBJ2-1; 7 nucleotides agree with TRBD1. Trimming cost V 3 bases and J 2 bases; bases outside gene matches: 5. This CDR3 is built from 15 residues. CDR1 and CDR2 (germline): SGHDT, YYEEEE. Here the CDR3 reads CASSSLTGTYNEQFF. Written as DNA, the CDR3 is TGTGCCAGCAGCTCCCTGACAGGGACCTACAATGAGCAGTTCTTC.

V and J are TRBV2 and TRBJ2-2; 14 positions agree with TRBD2. Germline assignment: CDR1 SNHLY and CDR2 FYNNEI. After removal of 6 bases from V and 2 bases from J, the junction contained 2 bases not matched to a gene. The CDR3 runs 16 residues. CDR3 protein: CASRGLAGDNTGELFF. The CDR3 DNA follows: TGTGCCAGCAGGGGACTAGCGGGGGATAACACCGGGGAGCTGTTTTTT.

This rearrangement joins TRBV14 to TRBJ2-1; the match to TRBD2 covers 9 bases. The CDR3 contains 24 residues. Per the germline V gene, CDR1 is SGHDN and CDR2 is FVKESK. With V trimmed by 0 bases and J by 5 bases, 29 bases remained unmatched. The CDR3 DNA sequence: TGTGCCAGCAGCCAAGATCGGATATTTGAAATAGCGGGGGCCTCAACCCTCGGTGACAATGAGCAGTTCTTC. It is translated as CASSQDRIFEIAGASTLGDNEQFF.

The genes are TRBV9 and TRBJ2-3; maybe TRBD1 (5 bases). The V end was cut by 2 bases, the J end by 2 bases, with 9 bases between. CDR3 length: 14 amino acids. CDR1 and CDR2 from the germline V gene are SGDLS and YYNGEE. CDR3 sequence: CASSVGRYTDTQYF. CDR3 DNA: TGTGCCAGCAGCGTGGGGCGATACACAGATACGCAGTATTTT. The whole variable domain, remainder taken from reference TRBV9 and TRBJ2-3, is DSGVTQTPKHLITATGQRVTLRCSPRSGDLSVYWYQQSLDQGLQFLIQYYNGEERAKGNILERFSAQQFPDLHSELNLSSLELGDSALYFCASSVGRYTDTQYFGPGTRLTVL.

V usage is TRBV6-5 and J usage is TRBJ1-4; 7 nucleotides line up with TRBD1. Germline CDR1 is MNHEY and CDR2 is SVGAGI. Losses at the gene ends were 4 bases for V and 5 bases for J; bases not matched to a gene: 4. The CDR3 length is 14 residues. The CDR3 bases are TGTGCCAGCAGTTCGGACAGGAGGAATGAAAAACTGTTTTTT. As protein: CASSSDRRNEKLFF.

The rearrangement links TRBV13 to TRBJ2-7; 8 nucleotides agree with TRBD1. Germline CDR1 is PRHDT and CDR2 is FYEKMQ (reference sequence). The CDR3 spans 13 residues. V was pared by 3 bases and J by 5 bases, with 3 bases of the junction left unmatched. CDR3 in DNA: TGTGCCAGCAGCTTCGACAGGGGACACGAGCAGTACTTC. This sequence encodes CASSFDRGHEQYF.

The rearrangement links TRBV21-1 to TRBJ1-5; the DNA was not used to check the table's D call, TRBD1. TRBV21-1 is marked as a pseudogene. The CDR3 covers 16 residues. The CDR3 protein is CASSIPPMTSNQPQHF. CDR3 bases: TGTGCCAGCAGCATTCCACCCATGACAAGCAATCAGCCCCAGCATTTT.